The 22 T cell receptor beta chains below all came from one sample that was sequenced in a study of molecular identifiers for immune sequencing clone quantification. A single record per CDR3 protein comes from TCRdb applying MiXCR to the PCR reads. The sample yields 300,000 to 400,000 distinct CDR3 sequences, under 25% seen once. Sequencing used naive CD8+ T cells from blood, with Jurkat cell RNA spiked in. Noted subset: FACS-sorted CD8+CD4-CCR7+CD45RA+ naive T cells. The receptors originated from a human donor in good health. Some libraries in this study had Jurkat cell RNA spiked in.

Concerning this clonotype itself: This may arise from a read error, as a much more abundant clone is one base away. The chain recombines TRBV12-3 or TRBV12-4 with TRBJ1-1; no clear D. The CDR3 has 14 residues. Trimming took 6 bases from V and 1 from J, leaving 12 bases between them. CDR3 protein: CASSPPGENTEAFF. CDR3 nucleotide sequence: TGTGCCAGCAGCCCCCCCGGGGAGAACACTGAAGCTTTCTTT.

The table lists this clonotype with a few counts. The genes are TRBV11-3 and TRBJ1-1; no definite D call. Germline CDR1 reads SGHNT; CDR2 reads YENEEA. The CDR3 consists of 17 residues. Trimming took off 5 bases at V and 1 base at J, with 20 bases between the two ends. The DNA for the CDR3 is TGTGCCAGCAGCCCACGGGCAGAGCTACCAGGGAACACTGAAGCTTTCTTT. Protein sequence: CASSPRAELPGNTEAFF.

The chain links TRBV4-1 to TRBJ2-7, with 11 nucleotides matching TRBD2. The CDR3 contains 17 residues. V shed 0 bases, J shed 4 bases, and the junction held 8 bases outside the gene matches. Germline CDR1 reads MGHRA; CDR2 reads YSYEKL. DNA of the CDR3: TGCGCCAGCAGCCAAGATAGTAGCGGGGGGGCAATTTACGAGCAGTACTTC. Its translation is CASSQDSSGGAIYEQYF.

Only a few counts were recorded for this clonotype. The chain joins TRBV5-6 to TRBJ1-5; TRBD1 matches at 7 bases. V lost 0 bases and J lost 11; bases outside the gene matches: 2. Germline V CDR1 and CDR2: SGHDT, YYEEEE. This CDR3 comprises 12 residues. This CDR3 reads CASSLGQGAQHF. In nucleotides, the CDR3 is TGTGCCAGCAGCTTGGGGCAGGGGGCCCAGCATTTT. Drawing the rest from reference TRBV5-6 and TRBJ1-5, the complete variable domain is DAGVTQSPTHLIKTRGQQVTLRCSPKSGHDTVSWYQQALGQGPQFIFQYYEEEERQRGNFPDRFSGHQFPNYSSELNVNALLLGDSALYLCASSLGQGAQHFGDGTRLSIL.

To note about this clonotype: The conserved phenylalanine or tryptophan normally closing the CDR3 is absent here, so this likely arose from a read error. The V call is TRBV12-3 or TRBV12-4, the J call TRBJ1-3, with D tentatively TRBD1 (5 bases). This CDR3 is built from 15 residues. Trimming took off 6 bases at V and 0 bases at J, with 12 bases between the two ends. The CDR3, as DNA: TGTGCCAGCAGCCCTGACAGTGACTCTGGAAACACCATATATTCT. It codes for CASSPDSDSGNTIYS.

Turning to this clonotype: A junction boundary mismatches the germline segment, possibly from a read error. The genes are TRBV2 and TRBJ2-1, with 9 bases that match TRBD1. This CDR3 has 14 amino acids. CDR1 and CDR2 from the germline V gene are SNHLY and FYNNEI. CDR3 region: CASKTGGIYNGQFF. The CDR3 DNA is TGTGCCAGCAAGACAGGGGGGATCTACAATGGGCAGTTCTTC.

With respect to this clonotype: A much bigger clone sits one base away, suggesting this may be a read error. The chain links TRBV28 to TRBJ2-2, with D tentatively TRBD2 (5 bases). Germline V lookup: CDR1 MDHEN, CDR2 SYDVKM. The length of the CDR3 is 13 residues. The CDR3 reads CASSFQRTGELSF. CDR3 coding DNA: TGTGCCAGCAGTTTTCAGAGGACCGGGGAGCTGTCTTTT. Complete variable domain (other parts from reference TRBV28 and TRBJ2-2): DVKVTQSSRYLVKRTGEKVFLECVQDMDHENMFWYRQDPGLGLRLIYFSYDVKMKEKGDIPEGYSVSREKKERFSLILESASTNQTSMYLCASSFQRTGELSFGEGSRLTVL.

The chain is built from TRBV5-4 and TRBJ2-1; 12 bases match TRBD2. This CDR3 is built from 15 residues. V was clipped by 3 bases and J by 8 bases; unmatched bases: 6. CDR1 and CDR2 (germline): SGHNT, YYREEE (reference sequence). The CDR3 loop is CASSSPSGRDDEQFF. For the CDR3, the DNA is TGTGCCAGCAGCTCCCCTAGCGGGAGGGATGATGAGCAGTTCTTC.

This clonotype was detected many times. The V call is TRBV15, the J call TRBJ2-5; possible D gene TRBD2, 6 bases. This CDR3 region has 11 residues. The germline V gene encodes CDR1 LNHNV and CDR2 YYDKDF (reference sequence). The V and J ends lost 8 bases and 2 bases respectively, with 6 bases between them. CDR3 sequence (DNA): TGTGCCACCGGAGGGCAAGAGACCCAGTACTTC. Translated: CATGGQETQYF.

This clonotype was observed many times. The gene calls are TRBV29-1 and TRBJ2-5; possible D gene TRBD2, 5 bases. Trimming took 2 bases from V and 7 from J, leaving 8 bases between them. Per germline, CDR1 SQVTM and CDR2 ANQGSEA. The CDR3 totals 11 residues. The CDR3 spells CSVERDATQYF. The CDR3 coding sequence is TGCAGCGTTGAACGGGATGCGACCCAGTACTTC.

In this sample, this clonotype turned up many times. CDR3 protein: CASSLVRDNEQFF. Here the CDR3 DNA reads TGCGCCAGCAGCTTGGTAAGGGACAATGAGCAGTTCTTC. The V and J genes are TRBV5-1 and TRBJ2-1, with no clear D. CDR3 length: 13 amino acids. Germline CDR1 reads SGHRS; CDR2 reads YFSETQ. V was cut by 0 bases and J by 5 bases, with 6 bases left in between.

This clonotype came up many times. DNA of the CDR3: TGTGCCAGCAGCTCGCGGGAGGCCCTCTACAATGAGCAGTTCTTC. Amino acids: CASSSREALYNEQFF. The chain employs TRBV7-9 and TRBJ2-1; 8 nucleotides match TRBD2. Germline V gene lookup returns CDR1 SEHNR and CDR2 FQNEAQ (reference sequence). The CDR3 extends over 15 amino acids. V lost 4 bases, J lost 3 bases, and 5 bases stayed unmatched.

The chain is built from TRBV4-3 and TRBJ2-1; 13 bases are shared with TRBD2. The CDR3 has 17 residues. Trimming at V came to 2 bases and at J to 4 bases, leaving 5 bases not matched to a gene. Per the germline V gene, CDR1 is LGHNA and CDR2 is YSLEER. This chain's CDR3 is CASSQSWTSGSYNEQFF. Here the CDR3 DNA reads TGCGCCAGCAGCCAATCCTGGACTAGCGGGAGTTACAATGAGCAGTTCTTC.

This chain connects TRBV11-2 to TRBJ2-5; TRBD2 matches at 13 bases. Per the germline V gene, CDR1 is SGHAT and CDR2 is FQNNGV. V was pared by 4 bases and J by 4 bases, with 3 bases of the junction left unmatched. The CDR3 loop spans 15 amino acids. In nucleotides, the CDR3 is TGTGCCAGCAGCTCGGGACTAGCGGGGCTAGAGACCCAGTACTTC. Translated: CASSSGLAGLETQYF.

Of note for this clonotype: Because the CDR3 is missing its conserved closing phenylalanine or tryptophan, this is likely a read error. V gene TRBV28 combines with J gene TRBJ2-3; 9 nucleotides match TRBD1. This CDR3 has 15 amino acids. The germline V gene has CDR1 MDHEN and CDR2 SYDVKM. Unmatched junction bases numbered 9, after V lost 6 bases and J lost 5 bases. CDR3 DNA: TGTGCCAGCAGCCTAGGGACAGGGACGATAGATACGCAGTATTTA. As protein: CASSLGTGTIDTQYL.

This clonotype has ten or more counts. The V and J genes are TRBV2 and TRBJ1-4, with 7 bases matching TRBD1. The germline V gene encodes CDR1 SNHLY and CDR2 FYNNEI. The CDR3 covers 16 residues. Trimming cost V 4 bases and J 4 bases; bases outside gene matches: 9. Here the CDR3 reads CASSVLTGFSNEKLFF. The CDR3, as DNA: TGTGCCAGCAGTGTCCTGACAGGGTTTAGTAATGAAAAACTGTTTTTT.

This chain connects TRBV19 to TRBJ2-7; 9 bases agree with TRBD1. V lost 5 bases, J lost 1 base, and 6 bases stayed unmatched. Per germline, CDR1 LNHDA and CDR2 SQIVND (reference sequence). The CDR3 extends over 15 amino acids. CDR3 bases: TGTGCCAGTAGTTCAAGGACAGGGGAATCCTACGAGCAGTACTTC. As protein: CASSSRTGESYEQYF.

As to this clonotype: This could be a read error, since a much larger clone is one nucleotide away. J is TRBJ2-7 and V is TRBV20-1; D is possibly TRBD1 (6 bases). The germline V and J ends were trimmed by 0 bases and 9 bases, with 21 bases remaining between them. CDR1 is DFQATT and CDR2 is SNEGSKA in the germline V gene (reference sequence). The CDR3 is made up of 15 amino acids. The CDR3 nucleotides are TGCAGTGCTAGAGATTCTGGCAGGGGATCTCACGGGCAGTACTTC. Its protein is CSARDSGRGSHGQYF.

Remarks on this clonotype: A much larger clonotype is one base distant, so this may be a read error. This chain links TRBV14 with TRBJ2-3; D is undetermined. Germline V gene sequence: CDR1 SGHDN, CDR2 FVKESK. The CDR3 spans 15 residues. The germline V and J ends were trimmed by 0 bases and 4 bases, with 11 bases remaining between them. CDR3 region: CASSQDRASPDTQYF. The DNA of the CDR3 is TGTGCCAGCAGCCAAGATCGAGCCTCCCCAGATACGCAGTATTTT.

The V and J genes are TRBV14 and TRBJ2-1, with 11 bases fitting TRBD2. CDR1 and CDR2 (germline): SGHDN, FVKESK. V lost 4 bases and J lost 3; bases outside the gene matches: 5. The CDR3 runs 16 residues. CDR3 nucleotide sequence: TGTGCCAGCAGCCGAATCCTAGCGGGGGGCTACAATGAGCAGTTCTTC. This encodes CASSRILAGGYNEQFF.

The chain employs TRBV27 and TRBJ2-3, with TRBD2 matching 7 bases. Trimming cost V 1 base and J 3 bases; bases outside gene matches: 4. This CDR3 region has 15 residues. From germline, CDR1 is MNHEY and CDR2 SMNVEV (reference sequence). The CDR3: CASSLFGRPTDTQYF. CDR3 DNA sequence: TGTGCCAGCAGTTTATTCGGGAGGCCGACAGATACGCAGTATTTT.

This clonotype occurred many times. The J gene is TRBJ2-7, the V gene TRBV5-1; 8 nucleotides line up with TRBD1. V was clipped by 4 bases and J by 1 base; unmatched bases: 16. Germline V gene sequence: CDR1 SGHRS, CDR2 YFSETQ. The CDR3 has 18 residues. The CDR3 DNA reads TGCGCCAGCAGCCCGGGAGACAGGGGTCGTCTCCTATCCTACGAGCAGTACTTC. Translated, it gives CASSPGDRGRLLSYEQYF.